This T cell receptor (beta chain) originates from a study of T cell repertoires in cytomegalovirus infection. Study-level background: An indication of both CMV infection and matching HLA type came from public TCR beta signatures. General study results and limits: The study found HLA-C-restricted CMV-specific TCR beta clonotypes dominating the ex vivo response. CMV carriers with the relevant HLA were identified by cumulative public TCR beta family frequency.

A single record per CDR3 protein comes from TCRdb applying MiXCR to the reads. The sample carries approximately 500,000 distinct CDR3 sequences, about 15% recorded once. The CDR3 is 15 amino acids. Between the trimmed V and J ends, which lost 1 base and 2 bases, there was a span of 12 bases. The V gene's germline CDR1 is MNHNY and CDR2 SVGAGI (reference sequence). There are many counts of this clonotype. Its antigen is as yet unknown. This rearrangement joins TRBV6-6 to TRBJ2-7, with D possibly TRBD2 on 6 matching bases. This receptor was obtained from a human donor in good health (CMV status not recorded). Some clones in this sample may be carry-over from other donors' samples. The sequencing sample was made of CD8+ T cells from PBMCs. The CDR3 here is CASSYYRDLTYEQYF. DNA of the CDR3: TGTGCCAGCAGTTACTACCGGGACTTGACCTACGAGCAGTACTTC.